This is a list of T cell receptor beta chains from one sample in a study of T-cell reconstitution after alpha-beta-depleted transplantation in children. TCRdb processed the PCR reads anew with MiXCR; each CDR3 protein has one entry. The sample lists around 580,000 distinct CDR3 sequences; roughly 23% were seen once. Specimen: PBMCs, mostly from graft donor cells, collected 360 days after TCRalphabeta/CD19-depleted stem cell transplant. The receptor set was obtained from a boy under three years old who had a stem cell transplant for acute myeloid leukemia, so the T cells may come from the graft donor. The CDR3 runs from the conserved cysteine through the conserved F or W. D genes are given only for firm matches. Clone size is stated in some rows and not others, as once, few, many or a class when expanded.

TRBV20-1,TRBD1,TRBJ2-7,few,CSAKPRDRDYEQYF,TGCAGTGCCAAGCCCCGGGACAGGGACTACGAGCAGTACTTC
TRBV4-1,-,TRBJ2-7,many,CASSQDQGTYEQYF,TGCGCCAGCAGCCAAGACCAAGGAACCTACGAGCAGTACTTC
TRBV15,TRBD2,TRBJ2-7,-,CATSPGRAASYEQYF,TGTGCCACCAGCCCAGGGAGGGCAGCTTCCTACGAGCAGTACTTC
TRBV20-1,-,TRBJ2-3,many,CSAPGLRTTDTQYF,TGCAGTGCTCCGGGACTTAGAACTACAGATACGCAGTATTTT
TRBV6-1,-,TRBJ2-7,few,CASAPGFSYEQYF,TGTGCCAGCGCCCCGGGGTTCTCCTACGAGCAGTACTTC
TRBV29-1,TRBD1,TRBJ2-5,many,CSVESRGKRETQYF,TGCAGCGTTGAGAGCAGGGGGAAGAGGGAGACCCAGTACTTC
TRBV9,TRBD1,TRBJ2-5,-,CASSALGGEETQYF,TGTGCCAGCAGCGCCCTAGGGGGCGAGGAGACCCAGTACTTC
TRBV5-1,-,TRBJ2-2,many,CASSLDSGNTGELFF,TGCGCCAGCAGCCTCGACAGCGGGAACACCGGGGAGCTGTTTTTT
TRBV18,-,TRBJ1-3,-,CASSPTVSSGNTIYF,TGTGCCAGCTCACCGACAGTAAGCTCTGGAAACACCATATATTTT
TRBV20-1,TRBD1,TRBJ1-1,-,CSATRSGGNTEAFF,TGCAGTGCCACTAGGTCAGGGGGGAACACTGAAGCTTTCTTT
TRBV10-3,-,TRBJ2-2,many,CAISHDDLGDPLTGELFF,TGTGCCATCTCTCACGACGATCTGGGGGACCCACTCACCGGGGAGCTGTTTTTT
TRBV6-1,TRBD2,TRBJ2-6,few,CASSEAGLPTTGANVLTF,TGTGCCAGCAGCGAAGCGGGGCTGCCAACTACTGGGGCCAACGTCCTGACTTTC
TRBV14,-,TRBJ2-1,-,CASSVLRAVYNEQFF,TGTGCCAGCAGCGTACTCCGGGCAGTTTACAATGAGCAGTTCTTC
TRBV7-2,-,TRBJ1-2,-,CASSPRTDYNYGYTF,TGTGCCAGCAGCCCCCGGACAGATTATAACTATGGCTACACCTTC
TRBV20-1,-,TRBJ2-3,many,CSASRGFSTDTQYF,TGCAGTGCTAGTCGGGGGTTTAGCACAGATACGCAGTATTTT
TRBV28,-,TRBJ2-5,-,CASSLSRGRSRETQYF,TGTGCCAGCAGTTTGAGCAGGGGCAGGTCGAGGGAGACCCAGTACTTC
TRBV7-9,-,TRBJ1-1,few,CASSLVFVGTEAFF,TGTGCCAGCAGCTTAGTCTTTGTGGGGACTGAAGCTTTCTTT
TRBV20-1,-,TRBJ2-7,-,CSATFSAVVGSEQYF,TGCAGTGCCACCTTTTCCGCCGTGGTCGGGTCCGAGCAGTACTTC
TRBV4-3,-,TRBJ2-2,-,CASSAGALATGELFF,TGCGCCAGCAGCGCTGGTGCTCTTGCCACCGGGGAGCTGTTTTTT
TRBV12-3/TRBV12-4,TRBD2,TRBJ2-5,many,CASSLVGGIQETQYF,TGTGCCAGCAGTTTAGTCGGGGGGATCCAAGAGACCCAGTACTTC
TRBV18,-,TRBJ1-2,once,CASSQRDTELNYGYTF,TGTGCCAGCTCACAGCGGGACACCGAACTTAACTATGGCTACACCTTC
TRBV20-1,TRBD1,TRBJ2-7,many,CSAISDRSYEQYF,TGCAGTGCTATTTCGGACAGGTCCTACGAGCAGTACTTC
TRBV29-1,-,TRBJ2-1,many,CSVEGGQINEQFF,TGCAGCGTTGAAGGGGGTCAGATCAATGAGCAGTTCTTC
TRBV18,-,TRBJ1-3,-,CASSPREGNTIYF,TGTGCCAGCAGCCCCCGAGAGGGAAACACCATATATTTT
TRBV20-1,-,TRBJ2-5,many,CSAGLASQETQYF,TGCAGTGCTGGGCTAGCAAGCCAAGAGACCCAGTACTTC
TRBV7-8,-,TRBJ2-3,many,CASSLVRSDTQYF,TGTGCCAGCAGCTTAGTGCGGTCAGATACGCAGTATTTT
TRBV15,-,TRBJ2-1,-,CATSRGGSYNEQFF,TGTGCCACCAGCAGAGGGGGGTCCTACAATGAGCAGTTCTTC
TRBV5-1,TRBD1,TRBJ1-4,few,CASRLWTGGSTNEKLFF,TGCGCCAGCAGATTATGGACAGGGGGCTCGACTAATGAAAAACTGTTTTTT
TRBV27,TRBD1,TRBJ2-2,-,CASSFAPDRANTGELFF,TGTGCCAGCAGTTTCGCTCCGGACAGGGCGAACACCGGGGAGCTGTTTTTT
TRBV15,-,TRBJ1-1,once,CATSREGVNTEAFF,TGTGCCACCAGCAGAGAAGGTGTGAACACTGAAGCTTTCTTT
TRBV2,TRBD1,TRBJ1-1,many,CASSDDRVSAFF,TGTGCCAGCAGTGATGACAGGGTATCGGCTTTCTTT
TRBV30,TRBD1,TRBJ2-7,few,CAWSLGRQGEKDEQYF,TGTGCCTGGAGCCTGGGGCGACAGGGAGAGAAGGACGAGCAGTACTTC
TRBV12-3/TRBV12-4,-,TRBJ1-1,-,CASTGPGEGDTEAFF,TGTGCCAGCACCGGTCCCGGGGAGGGGGACACTGAAGCTTTCTTT
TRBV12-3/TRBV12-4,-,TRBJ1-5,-,CATASGGDQPQHF,TGTGCCACCGCGTCCGGGGGGGATCAGCCCCAGCATTTT
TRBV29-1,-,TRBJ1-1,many,CSVSSGALNTEAFF,TGCAGCGTTTCGTCAGGGGCCCTTAACACTGAAGCTTTCTTT
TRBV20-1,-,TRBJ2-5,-,CSARFRVWAQYF,TGCAGTGCTAGATTCCGGGTATGGGCCCAGTACTTC
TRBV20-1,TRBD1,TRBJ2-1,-,CSAGQGPYNEQFF,TGCAGTGCTGGACAGGGCCCCTACAATGAGCAGTTCTTC
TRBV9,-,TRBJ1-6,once,CASSVGKAPQNSPLHF,TGTGCCAGCAGCGTAGGAAAGGCTCCACAAAATTCACCCCTCCACTTT
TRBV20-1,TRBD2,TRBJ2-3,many,CSASPSGGRTDTQYF,TGCAGTGCTAGCCCTAGCGGGGGCCGCACAGATACGCAGTATTTT
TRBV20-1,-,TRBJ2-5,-,CSAFGQSQETQYF,TGCAGTGCCTTTGGACAGAGCCAAGAGACCCAGTACTTC
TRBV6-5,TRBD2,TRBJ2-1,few,CASSSYSGGAYNEQFF,TGTGCCAGCAGTTCTTATAGCGGGGGGGCTTACAATGAGCAGTTCTTC
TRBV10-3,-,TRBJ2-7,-,CAIGDWAGPSYEQYF,TGTGCCATCGGGGATTGGGCAGGGCCATCCTACGAGCAGTACTTC
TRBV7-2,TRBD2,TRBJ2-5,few,CASSSMRVAGQETQYF,TGTGCCAGCAGCTCCATGAGGGTAGCGGGACAAGAGACCCAGTACTTC
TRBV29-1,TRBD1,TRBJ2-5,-,CSVMDREETQYF,TGCAGCGTAATGGACAGGGAAGAGACCCAGTACTTC
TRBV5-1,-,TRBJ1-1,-,CASSFLSTGIGMNTEAFF,TGCGCCAGCAGCTTCCTATCTACAGGGATAGGGATGAACACTGAAGCTTTCTTT
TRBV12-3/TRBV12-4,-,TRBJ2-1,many,CASSPGIAARNNEQFF,TGTGCCAGCAGTCCGGGTATAGCGGCGAGAAACAATGAGCAGTTCTTC
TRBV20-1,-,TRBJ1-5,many,CSARDPRGDQPQHF,TGCAGTGCTAGAGATCCTAGGGGGGATCAGCCCCAGCATTTT
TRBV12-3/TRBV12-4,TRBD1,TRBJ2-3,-,CASSPTGQFTDTQYF,TGTGCCAGCAGTCCCACGGGACAGTTCACAGATACGCAGTATTTT
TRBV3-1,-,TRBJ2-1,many,CASIPSGGPSYNEQFF,TGTGCCAGCATCCCCTCCGGGGGACCCTCCTACAATGAGCAGTTCTTC
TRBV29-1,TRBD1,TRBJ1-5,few,CSVRQGSGQPQHF,TGCAGCGTTCGACAGGGGTCGGGTCAGCCCCAGCATTTT
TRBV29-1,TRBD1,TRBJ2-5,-,CSVTGTGGFETQYF,TGCAGCGTCACCGGGACAGGGGGCTTTGAGACCCAGTACTTC
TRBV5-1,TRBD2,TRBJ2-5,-,CASSGRTSSETQYF,TGCGCCAGCAGCGGGAGGACTAGTTCAGAGACCCAGTACTTC
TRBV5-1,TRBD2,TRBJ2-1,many,CASSPHTSVKNEQFF,TGCGCCAGCAGCCCCCACACTAGCGTAAAAAATGAGCAGTTCTTC
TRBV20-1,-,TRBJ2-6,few,CSASVQSGANVLTF,TGCAGTGCTAGTGTGCAATCTGGGGCCAACGTCCTGACTTTC
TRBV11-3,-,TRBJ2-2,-,CASSFLSPGGGELFF,TGTGCCAGCAGCTTCCTTTCCCCCGGGGGCGGGGAGCTGTTTTTT